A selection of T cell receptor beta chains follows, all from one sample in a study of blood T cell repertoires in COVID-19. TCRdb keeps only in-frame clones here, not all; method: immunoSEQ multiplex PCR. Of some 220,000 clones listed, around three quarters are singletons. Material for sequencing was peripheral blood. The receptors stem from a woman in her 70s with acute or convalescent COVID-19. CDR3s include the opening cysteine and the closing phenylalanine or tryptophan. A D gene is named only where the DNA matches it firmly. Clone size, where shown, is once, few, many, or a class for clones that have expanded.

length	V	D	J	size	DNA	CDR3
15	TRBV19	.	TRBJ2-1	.	TGTGCCAGTAGTATCCCGAGCGGATCCTACAATGAGCAGTTCTTC	CASSIPSGSYNEQFF
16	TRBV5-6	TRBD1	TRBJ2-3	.	TGTGCCAGCAGCTTACAGAGGACAGGGGGTGGGGATACGCAGTATTTT	CASSLQRTGGGDTQYF
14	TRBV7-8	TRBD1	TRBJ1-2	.	TGTGCCAGCAGCTTAAGGGGGCGCGACTATGGCTACACCTTC	CASSLRGRDYGYTF
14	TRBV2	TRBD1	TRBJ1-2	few	TGTGCCAGCAGGGGGCGGGGACAGAACTATGGCTACACCTTC	CASRGRGQNYGYTF
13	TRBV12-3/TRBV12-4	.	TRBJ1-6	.	TGTGCCAGCAGTTTTGAGGCTAATTCACCCCTCCACTTT	CASSFEANSPLHF
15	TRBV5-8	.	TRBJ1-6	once	TGTGCCAGCAGCTTGGTCCGAGGGGGAGGGTCACCCCTCCACTTT	CASSLVRGGGSPLHF
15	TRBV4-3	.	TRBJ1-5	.	TGCGCCAGCAGCCTCGAGGTCTTGGGCAATCAGCCCCAGCATTTT	CASSLEVLGNQPQHF
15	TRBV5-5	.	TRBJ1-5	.	TGTGCCAGCAGCCGTCAGGTAGGGGGTAATCAGCCCCAGCATTTT	CASSRQVGGNQPQHF
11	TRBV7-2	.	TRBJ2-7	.	TGTGCCAGCAGCTCGACTTACGAGCAGTACTTC	CASSSTYEQYF
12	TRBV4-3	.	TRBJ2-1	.	TGCGCCAGCAGCCAAGAAGACAGGACACAGTTCTTC	CASSQEDRTQFF
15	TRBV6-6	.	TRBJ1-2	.	TGTGCCAGCAGTATAAGACAGGACCCGAGGGGTGGCTACACCTTC	CASSIRQDPRGGYTF
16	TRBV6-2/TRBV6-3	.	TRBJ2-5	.	TGTGCCAGCAGTACGGTCCCGTCCCTCGGAGGGGAGACCCAGTACTTC	CASSTVPSLGGETQYF
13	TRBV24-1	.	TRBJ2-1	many	TGTGCCACCAGTGGTGTAGGGGGGGATGAGCAGTTCTTC	CATSGVGGDEQFF
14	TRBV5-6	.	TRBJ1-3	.	TGTGCCAGCAGCCTGGCTTTTCCTGGAAACACCATATATTTT	CASSLAFPGNTIYF
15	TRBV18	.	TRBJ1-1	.	TGTGCCAGCTCACCGGTGGGGGGGTCGAACACTGAAGCTTTCTTT	CASSPVGGSNTEAFF
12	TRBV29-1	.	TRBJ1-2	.	TGCAGCGGTGAGGAGGGGAACTATGGCTACACCTTC	CSGEEGNYGYTF
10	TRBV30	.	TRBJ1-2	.	TGTGCCTGCGGCGGGTATGGCTACACCTTC	CACGGYGYTF
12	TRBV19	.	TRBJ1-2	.	TGTGCCAGTAGTATATCCCGGTCTGGCTACACCTTC	CASSISRSGYTF
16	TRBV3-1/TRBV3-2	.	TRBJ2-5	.	TGTGCCAGCAGCAACGGACTAACTTCCCTTCAAGAGACCCAGTACTTC	CASSNGLTSLQETQYF
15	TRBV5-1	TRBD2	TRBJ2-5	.	TGCGCCAGCAGCAGTGAGGGACTAGCGGAAGAGACCCAGTACTTC	CASSSEGLAEETQYF
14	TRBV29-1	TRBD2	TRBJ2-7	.	TGCAGCGTTGAAAGCGGGGTCGGCTCCTACGAGCAGTACTTC	CSVESGVGSYEQYF
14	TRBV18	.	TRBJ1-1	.	TGTGCCAGCTCAGTACAGGGAGAGAACACTGAAGCTTTCTTT	CASSVQGENTEAFF
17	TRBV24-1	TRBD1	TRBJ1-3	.	TGTGCCACCAGTGATACACCGGGACAGGGGATTGGAAACACCATATATTTT	CATSDTPGQGIGNTIYF
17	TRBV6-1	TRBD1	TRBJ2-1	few	TGTGCCAGCAGTGAAGGATGGGGGACAGGGTTCTACAATGAGCAGTTCTTC	CASSEGWGTGFYNEQFF
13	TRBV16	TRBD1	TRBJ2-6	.	TGTGCCAGCGGGGACAGGGATGTCAACGTCCTGACTTTC	CASGDRDVNVLTF
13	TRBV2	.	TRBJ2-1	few	TGTGCCAGCAGAGCTTTCGGGGGCAATGAGCAGTTCTTC	CASRAFGGNEQFF